These 11 T cell receptor beta chains share one sample of origin, sequenced in a study of metastatic and nonmetastatic thyroid tumors. Thyroid surgery was preceded by no treatment in any patient. TCRdb reanalyzed the PCR reads with MiXCR. Seen here are some 26,000 clones, about 20% observed once, and the top ten hold about 4.5%. Sequencing was done on a sample of adjacent normal tissue. These receptor sequences come from a female donor with papillary thyroid cancer or a benign thyroid nodule (not recorded which). Some clones in this sample may be carry-over from other donors' samples.

This clone was counted ten times or more. V is TRBV20-1 and J is TRBJ1-3, with D hard to call. Trimming took 0 bases from V and 0 from J, leaving 9 bases between them. The CDR3 spans 15 residues. Germline CDR1 is DFQATT and CDR2 is SNEGSKA (reference sequence). The CDR3 region has the DNA TGCAGTGCTAGAGATCCGGAGTTCTCTGGAAACACCATATATTTT. As protein: CSARDPEFSGNTIYF.

This clone was counted only a few times. The CDR3 region is CASPRANYEQYF. The CDR3 DNA is TGTGCCAGCCCCAGGGCTAACTACGAGCAGTACTTC. V usage is TRBV2 and J usage is TRBJ2-7; possible D gene TRBD1, 5 bases. CDR3 length: 12 residues. Germline-derived CDR1 and CDR2 are SNHLY and FYNNEI. Trimming left V 8 bases short and J 3 bases short, with 11 bases between.

By sample fraction, this clone is medium-sized (0.01 to 0.1%). The chain links TRBV6-1 to TRBJ1-4, with TRBD1 matching 7 bases. Trimming took 4 bases from V and 8 from J; bases not matched to a gene: 7. Germline V gene data show CDR1 as MNHNS and CDR2 as SASEGT. This CDR3 has 14 amino acids. The CDR3 bases are TGTGCCAGCAGTGTGGGGGACAGCTGGGAAAAACTGTTTTTT. Translating gives CASSVGDSWEKLFF.

The V gene is TRBV28, the J gene TRBJ1-5; TRBD1 might be the D (6 bases). Between the trimmed V and J ends, which lost 6 bases and 6 bases, there was a span of 9 bases. CDR1 is MDHEN, CDR2 SYDVKM, per germline. This CDR3 is 12 amino acids long. CDR3 residues: CASRAGVQPQHF. CDR3 nucleotides: TGTGCCAGCAGGGCAGGGGTTCAGCCCCAGCATTTT.

This clone has at least ten counts. The V gene is TRBV20-1, the J gene TRBJ1-2; 7 positions match TRBD1. J gave up 8 bases and V 1 base, and 4 bases lay outside the gene matches. Germline V lookup: CDR1 DFQATT, CDR2 SNEGSKA (reference sequence). The CDR3 has 12 amino acids. The CDR3 is CSARGQGEGYTF. DNA of the CDR3: TGCAGTGCTAGAGGACAGGGAGAGGGCTACACCTTC.

Comment on this clone: This may stem from a read error, because a much larger clone lies one nucleotide away. CDR3 nucleotide sequence: TGTGCCAGCCGCCGGTGCGGGGGGGGGGAGACCCAGTACTTC. Amino acids: CASRRCGGGETQYF. The genes are TRBV6-1 and TRBJ2-5, with TRBD2 matching over 9 bases. The CDR3 totals 14 residues. Germline assignment: CDR1 MNHNS and CDR2 SASEGT. J was trimmed by 5 bases and V by 8 bases; bases with no gene match: 9.

This clone was counted many times. This chain joins TRBV5-1 and TRBJ2-7; 7 nucleotides line up with TRBD1. Trimming at V came to 7 bases and at J to 0 bases, leaving 4 bases not matched to a gene. Per the germline V gene, CDR1 is SGHRS and CDR2 is YFSETQ. The length of the CDR3 is 13 residues. CDR3 loop: CASSQGPSYEQYF. The DNA for the CDR3 is TGCGCCAGCTCACAGGGGCCCTCCTACGAGCAGTACTTC.

In this sample, this clone turned up many times. The chain couples TRBV18 to TRBJ2-6, with no clear D. Germline CDR1 and CDR2: KGHSH and LQKENI. V was trimmed by 2 bases and J by 0 bases, leaving 11 bases between them. This CDR3 is 17 amino acids long. The CDR3: CASSPYVESSGANVLTF. The CDR3 region has the DNA TGTGCCAGCTCACCATACGTCGAGAGCTCTGGGGCCAACGTCCTGACTTTC.

Of note for this clone: This sequence may be a read error, since a much larger clone differs from it by one base. The chain employs TRBV29-1 and TRBJ1-1; unclear D gene. The CDR3 totals 14 residues. CDR1 is SQVTM, CDR2 ANQGSEA, per germline. The CDR3 DNA reads TGCAGCGTTCAGTCCCCGGGAGAGGGCACTGAGGCTTTCTTT. It is translated as CSVQSPGEGTEAFF.

This clone was picked up many times. This sequence joins TRBV7-6 and TRBJ1-6, with TRBD1 identical over 10 bases. This CDR3 is built from 19 residues. The trim removed 1 base at V and 1 base at J, leaving 7 bases unmatched. Germline CDR1 is SGHVS and CDR2 is FNYEAQ. This CDR3 reads CASSLEPTGGASYNSPLHF. The CDR3, as DNA: TGTGCCAGCAGCTTAGAACCGACAGGGGGCGCATCCTATAATTCACCCCTCCACTTT.

This clone was seen only a few times. The J gene is TRBJ2-1, the V gene TRBV28; D gene unclear. Germline CDR1 and CDR2: MDHEN and SYDVKM. This CDR3 has 15 amino acids. Deletions cut 6 bases from V and 4 bases from J, with 16 bases between. The DNA of the CDR3 is TGTGCCAGCAGGGTTAACAGTTTTCGGTACAATGAGCAGTTCTTC. Amino acids: CASRVNSFRYNEQFF.